This passage covers 14 T cell receptor beta chains from one sample sequenced in a study of T cells after yellow fever vaccination. Each CDR3 protein gets one entry after TCRdb re-called the 5' RACE reads with MiXCR. The data contain around 340,000 distinct CDR3 sequences, 7.5% to 9% of them singletons. This sample comprised PBMCs, obtained on the day of the first yellow fever vaccination. The receptor set was obtained from a man aged 18 to 35 who received the YFV17D yellow fever vaccine.

The V and J genes are TRBV5-1 and TRBJ1-2, with D perhaps TRBD1 (5 bases). This CDR3 has 13 amino acids. CDR1 SGHRS and CDR2 YFSETQ come from the germline V gene. V was clipped by 1 base and J by 6 bases, with 10 bases between them. DNA of the CDR3: TGCGCCAGCAGCTTGTTGGGGCAGGATGGCTACACCTTC. Translating gives CASSLLGQDGYTF.

This clonotype was detected many times. The chain employs TRBV7-9 and TRBJ2-3; 12 bases match TRBD1. CDR1 is SEHNR, CDR2 FQNEAQ, per germline (reference sequence). The CDR3 spans 16 residues. V was clipped by 4 bases and J by 6 bases; unmatched bases: 8. The CDR3 DNA reads as TGTGCCAGCAGCTCGACCGGGACAGGGGGCCTCGATACGCAGTATTTT. Amino acid sequence: CASSSTGTGGLDTQYF.

Ten or more counts support this clonotype. This chain links TRBV9 with TRBJ1-1, with D tentatively TRBD1 (6 bases). This CDR3 comprises 13 residues. Trimming pared 3 bases from V and 1 base from J, leaving 7 bases between. Germline V gene sequence: CDR1 SGDLS, CDR2 YYNGEE. The CDR3 DNA follows: TGTGCCAGCAGCGAAGGGGGGAACACTGAAGCTTTCTTT. Protein: CASSEGGNTEAFF.

The CDR3 loop is CAWSVAGGISSTDTQYF. The DNA for the CDR3 is TGTGCCTGGAGTGTAGCGGGGGGTATTTCTAGCACAGATACGCAGTATTTT. The chain joins TRBV30 to TRBJ2-3, with 9 bases that match TRBD2. The CDR3 loop spans 17 amino acids. V gave up 0 bases and J gave up 0 bases; unmatched junction bases: 7. The germline V gene has CDR1 GTSNPN and CDR2 SVGIG (reference sequence).

In its sample, this clonotype was seen a few times. The rearrangement joins TRBV12-3 or TRBV12-4 to TRBJ1-2; TRBD1 matches at 8 bases. The CDR3 contains 15 residues. With V trimmed by 3 bases and J by 4 bases, 7 bases remained unmatched. The CDR3 protein is CASSFLPGGFYGYTF. The CDR3 coding sequence is TGTGCCAGCAGTTTTCTCCCAGGGGGCTTCTATGGCTACACCTTC.

In this sample, this clonotype turned up many times. The chain employs TRBV2 and TRBJ1-4, with D hard to call. Trimming left V 8 bases short and J 0 bases short, with 7 bases between. The CDR3 has 13 residues. Looked up from germline, CDR1 is SNHLY and CDR2 is FYNNEI. CDR3 in amino acids: CASEGTTNEKLFF. CDR3 coding DNA: TGTGCCAGCGAGGGCACAACTAATGAAAAACTGTTTTTT.

The genes are TRBV18 and TRBJ2-1, with 9 bases lining up with TRBD2. Losses at the gene ends were 6 bases for V and 6 bases for J; bases not matched to a gene: 3. There are 13 residues in the CDR3. Germline values: CDR1 KGHSH, CDR2 LQKENI. The CDR3 region has the DNA TGTGCCAGCTCGGTGGGACTAGCCAATGAGCAGTTCTTC. This codes for CASSVGLANEQFF.

This clonotype was detected many times. This sequence joins TRBV2 and TRBJ2-6; D is unclear. The V gene's germline CDR1 is SNHLY and CDR2 FYNNEI. The V end lost 6 bases, the J end lost 2 bases, and 11 bases lay between the germline ends. The CDR3 totals 15 residues. This chain's CDR3 is CASSLDGTGANVLTF. The CDR3 DNA is TGTGCCAGCAGCTTGGACGGAACTGGGGCCAACGTCCTGACTTTC. Variable domain in full (rest from reference TRBV2 and TRBJ2-6): EPEVTQTPSHQVTQMGQEVILRCVPISNHLYFYWYRQILGQKVEFLVSFYNNEISEKSEIFDDQFSVERPDGSNFTLKIRSTKLEDSAMYFCASSLDGTGANVLTFGAGSRLTVL.

There are many counts of this clonotype. The CDR3, as DNA: TGTGCCAGCAGCGTGGGGGGAGGGTCCTACAATGAGCAGTTCTTC. Translation: CASSVGGGSYNEQFF. This chain uses TRBV9 with TRBJ2-1; 7 bases fit TRBD2. CDR3 size: 15 residues. The germline V gene has CDR1 SGDLS and CDR2 YYNGEE. Trimming at V came to 2 bases and at J to 1 base, leaving 3 bases not matched to a gene.

This clonotype has only a few counts. The chain combines TRBV4-1 with TRBJ2-5; TRBD1 agrees at 9 bases. The CDR3 is made up of 13 amino acids. J was trimmed by 5 bases and V by 6 bases; bases with no gene match: 4. In germline, CDR1 is MGHRA, CDR2 YSYEKL. Here the CDR3 reads CASRGQGVETQYF. CDR3 coding DNA: TGCGCCAGCAGGGGACAGGGTGTCGAGACCCAGTACTTC.

This clonotype was counted only a few times. This chain uses TRBV30 with TRBJ2-7, with D perhaps matching TRBD1 (5 bases). Between the trimmed V and J ends, which lost 3 bases and 1 base, there was a span of 7 bases. This CDR3 region has 12 residues. Germline V gene data show CDR1 as GTSNPN and CDR2 as SVGIG (reference sequence). The CDR3 DNA is TGTGCCTGGAGCGGACAATCCTACGAGCAGTACTTC. Translation gives CAWSGQSYEQYF.

This clonotype was counted a few times. CDR3 bases: TGTGCCAGCTCACCACCGGGACAGGGAACGGTCGGCTACACCTTC. As protein: CASSPPGQGTVGYTF. The genes are TRBV18 and TRBJ1-2; the match to TRBD1 covers 9 bases. J lost 8 bases, V lost 0 bases, and 7 bases had no gene match. This CDR3 is 15 amino acids long. CDR1 is KGHSH, CDR2 LQKENI, per germline.

About this clonotype itself: Compared with germline, one end of the junction differs, possibly owing to a read error. V usage is TRBV4-2 and J usage is TRBJ2-5, with 14 positions matching TRBD2. Per germline, CDR1 LGHNA and CDR2 YNFKEQ. This CDR3 has 17 residues. As DNA, the CDR3 is TGTGCCAGAAGCCAAGAGGAAGGGACTAGCGGGGGCGGGACCCAGTACTTC. It is translated as CARSQEEGTSGGGTQYF.

Ten or more counts support this clonotype. The rearrangement links TRBV7-2 to TRBJ2-3, with D possibly matching TRBD2 (6 bases). Germline CDR1 and CDR2: SGHTA and FQGNSA. Trimming stripped 8 bases from V and 6 bases from J, with 12 bases between. The CDR3 length is 12 residues. CDR3 in DNA: TGTGCCAGCCGGGGGTTTGCCGATACGCAGTATTTT. Protein: CASRGFADTQYF.